The clone carrying this TCR beta chain was observed a handful of times. This record comes from a study of spatial heterogeneity in lung cancer. The overall study: Unique TCR and UMI combinations averaged more than ten appearances each in raw reads.

This CDR3 spans 16 amino acids. Trimming removed 7 bases at V and 0 bases at J, with 19 bases between. In germline, CDR1 is SQVTM, CDR2 ANQGSEA. Time point indicated: sample taken at primary tumor resection. TCRs were sequenced from unsorted whole RNA of tumor, nontumor lung or PBMC. The library protocol tagged each TCR cDNA with a unique molecular identifier. One entry per CDR3 protein, called by TCRdb with MiXCR from the 5' RACE reads. This sample has about 95,000 distinct CDR3 sequences; 7.5% to 10% occur once, and the top ten carry less than 9%. The receptor was isolated from a male donor with early-stage non-small cell lung cancer. The sequenced sample was PBMCs, obtained at surgery. V usage is TRBV29-1 and J usage is TRBJ1-3; D uncertain. The CDR3 reads CSALAPRTSSGNTIYF. CDR3 sequence (DNA): TGCAGCGCCCTGGCCCCCAGGACCTCCTCTGGAAACACCATATATTTT. The variable domain in full, completed from reference TRBV29-1 and TRBJ1-3, reads SAVISQKPSRDICQRGTSLTIQCQVDSQVTMMFWYRQQPGQSLTLIATANQGSEATYESGFVIDKFPISRPNLTFSTLTVSNMSPEDSSIYLCSALAPRTSSGNTIYFGEGSWLTVV.